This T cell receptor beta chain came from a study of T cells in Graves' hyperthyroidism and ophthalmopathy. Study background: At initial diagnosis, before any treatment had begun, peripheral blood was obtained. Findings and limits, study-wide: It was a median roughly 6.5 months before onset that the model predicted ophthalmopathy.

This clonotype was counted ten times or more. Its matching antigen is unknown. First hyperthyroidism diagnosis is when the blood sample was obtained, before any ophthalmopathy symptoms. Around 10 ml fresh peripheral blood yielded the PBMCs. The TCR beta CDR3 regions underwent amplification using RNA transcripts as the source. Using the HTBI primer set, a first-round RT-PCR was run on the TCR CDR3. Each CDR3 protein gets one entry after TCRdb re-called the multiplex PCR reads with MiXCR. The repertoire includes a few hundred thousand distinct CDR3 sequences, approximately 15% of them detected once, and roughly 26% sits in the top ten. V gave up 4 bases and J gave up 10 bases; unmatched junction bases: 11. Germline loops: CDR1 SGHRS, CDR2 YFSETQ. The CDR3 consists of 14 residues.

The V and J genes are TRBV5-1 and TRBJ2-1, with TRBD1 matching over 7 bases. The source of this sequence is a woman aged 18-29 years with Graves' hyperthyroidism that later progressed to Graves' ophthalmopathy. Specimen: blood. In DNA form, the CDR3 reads TGCGCCAGCAGCCTGGGACCGCCGACAGGGGAGCAGTTCTTC. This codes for CASSLGPPTGEQFF. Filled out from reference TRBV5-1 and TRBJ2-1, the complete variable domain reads KAGVTQTPRYLIKTRGQQVTLSCSPISGHRSVSWYQQTPGQGLQFLFEYFSETQRNKGNFPGRFSGRQFSNSRSEMNVSTLELGDSALYLCASSLGPPTGEQFFGPGTRLTVL.